This T cell receptor beta chain was identified during a study of T cell repertoires in cytomegalovirus infection. Whole-study context: Carrying CMV and the relevant HLA type showed in public TCR beta signatures.

MiXCR was run by TCRdb on the reads, yielding one entry per CDR3 protein. Here the sample spans hundreds of thousands of distinct CDR3 sequences, approximately 24% being singletons. V was cut by 1 base and J by 6 bases, with 7 bases left in between. CDR3 length equals 13 residues. Germline values: CDR1 SEHNR, CDR2 FQNEAQ (reference sequence). This clonotype originated in a human donor in good health (CMV status not recorded). Some clones in this sample may be carry-over from other donors' samples. Material for sequencing was CD8+ T cells from PBMCs. The chain links TRBV7-9 to TRBJ1-5; D gene uncertain. DNA for the CDR3: TGTGCCAGCAGCTTAGGGGATTCTCAGCCCCAGCATTTT. As protein: CASSLGDSQPQHF.